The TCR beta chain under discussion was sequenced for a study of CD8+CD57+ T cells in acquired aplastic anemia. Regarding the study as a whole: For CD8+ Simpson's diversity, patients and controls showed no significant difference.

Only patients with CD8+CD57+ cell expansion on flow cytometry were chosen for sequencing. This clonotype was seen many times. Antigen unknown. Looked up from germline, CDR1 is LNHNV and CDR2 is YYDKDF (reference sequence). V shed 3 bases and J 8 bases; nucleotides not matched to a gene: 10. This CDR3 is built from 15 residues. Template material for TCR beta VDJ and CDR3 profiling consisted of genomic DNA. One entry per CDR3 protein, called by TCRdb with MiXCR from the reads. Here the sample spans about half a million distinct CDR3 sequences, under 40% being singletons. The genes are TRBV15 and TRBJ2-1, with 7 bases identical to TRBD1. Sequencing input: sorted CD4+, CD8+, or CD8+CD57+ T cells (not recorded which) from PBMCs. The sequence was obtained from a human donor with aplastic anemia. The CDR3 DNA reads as TGTGCCACCAGCAGTGACTACAGGGGTGCCGATGAGCAGTTCTTC. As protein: CATSSDYRGADEQFF.